This T cell receptor beta chain was recovered during a study of post-analysis software for immune sequencing data. Overall study: Included among the disease courses, which were recorded for the cohort, were relapsing-remitting, secondary progressive and progressive-relapsing multiple sclerosis. Findings of the study overall: The study found TRBV5-6, TRBV5-1 and TRBV20-1 among five TRBV segments more frequent in patients than controls. Samples from one preparation batch, clustered by F measure, grouped strongly together. Significantly lower normalized Chao1 diversity was seen in multiple sclerosis patients than in controls.

This clonotype was seen a few times. Its target is unknown. The germline V gene encodes CDR1 DFQATT and CDR2 SNEGSKA (reference sequence). CDR3 length equals 14 residues. Losses at the gene ends were 5 bases for V and 5 bases for J; bases not matched to a gene: 7. Built from TCR beta cDNA, the libraries had unique molecular identifiers in them. Input amounts of roughly 0.9 to 10 million T cells were used. These gave approximately 500,000 cDNA molecules, so each molecule approximated one T cell. TCRdb recomputed calls from the PCR reads with MiXCR, one row per CDR3 protein. Found here are about 460,000 distinct CDR3 sequences, under 55% of them singletons; the top ten hold 9.5% to 13%.

This sequence was found in a girl between 10 and 17 years old with multiple sclerosis. J is TRBJ2-5 and V is TRBV20-1; TRBD2 matches 11 bases. Sequencing used blood. The CDR3 region is CSAHGTSGGETQYF. Here the CDR3 DNA reads TGCAGTGCTCACGGGACTAGCGGAGGCGAGACCCAGTACTTC.